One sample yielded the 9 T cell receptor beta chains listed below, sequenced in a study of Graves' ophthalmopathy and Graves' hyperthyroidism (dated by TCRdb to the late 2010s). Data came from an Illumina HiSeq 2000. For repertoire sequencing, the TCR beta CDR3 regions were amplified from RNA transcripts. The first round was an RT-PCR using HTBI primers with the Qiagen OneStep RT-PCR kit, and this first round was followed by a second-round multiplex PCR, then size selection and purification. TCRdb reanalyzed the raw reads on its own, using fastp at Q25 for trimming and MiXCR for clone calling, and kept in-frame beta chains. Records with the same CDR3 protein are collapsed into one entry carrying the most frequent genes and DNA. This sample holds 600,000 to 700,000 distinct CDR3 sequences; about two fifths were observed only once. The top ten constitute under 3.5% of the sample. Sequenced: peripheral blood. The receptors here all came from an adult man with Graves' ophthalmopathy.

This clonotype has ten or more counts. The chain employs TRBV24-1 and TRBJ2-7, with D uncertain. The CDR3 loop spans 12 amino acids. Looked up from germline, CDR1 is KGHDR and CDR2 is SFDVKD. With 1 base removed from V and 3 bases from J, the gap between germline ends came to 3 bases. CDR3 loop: CATSDLGYEQYF. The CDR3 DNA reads TGTGCCACCAGTGATTTAGGCTACGAGCAGTACTTC.

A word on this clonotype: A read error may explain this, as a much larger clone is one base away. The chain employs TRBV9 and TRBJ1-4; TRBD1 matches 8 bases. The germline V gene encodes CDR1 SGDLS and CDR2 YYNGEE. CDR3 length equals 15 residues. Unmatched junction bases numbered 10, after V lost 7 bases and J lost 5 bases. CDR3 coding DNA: TGTGCCAGCGGCCCTCGACAGGGGATGAATGAAAAACTGTTTTTT. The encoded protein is CASGPRQGMNEKLFF.

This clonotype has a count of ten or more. The CDR3 DNA sequence: TGTGCCAACGGAGAGATAAAGGGTTTGGGGAATCAGCCCCAGCATTTT. This codes for CANGEIKGLGNQPQHF. The V and J genes are TRBV24-1 and TRBJ1-5, with D unclear. The CDR3 totals 16 residues. The germline V gene encodes CDR1 KGHDR and CDR2 SFDVKD. Trimming took 11 bases from V and 4 from J, leaving 23 bases between them.

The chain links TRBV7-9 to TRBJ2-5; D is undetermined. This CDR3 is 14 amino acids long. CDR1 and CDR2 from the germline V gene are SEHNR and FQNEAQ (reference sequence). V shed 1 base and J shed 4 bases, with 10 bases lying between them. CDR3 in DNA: TGTGCCAGCAGCTTAGGGCGGTGGGGAGAGACCCAGTACTTC. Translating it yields CASSLGRWGETQYF.

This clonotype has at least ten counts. CDR3 protein: CASSEGSGYTF. The CDR3 coding sequence is TGCGCCAGCAGTGAGGGTAGTGGCTACACCTTC. The chain combines TRBV10-2 with TRBJ1-2, with no clear D. V lost 2 bases and J 7 bases, leaving 5 bases between the germline ends. Germline V gene sequence: CDR1 WSHSY, CDR2 SAAADI. The CDR3 extends over 11 amino acids.

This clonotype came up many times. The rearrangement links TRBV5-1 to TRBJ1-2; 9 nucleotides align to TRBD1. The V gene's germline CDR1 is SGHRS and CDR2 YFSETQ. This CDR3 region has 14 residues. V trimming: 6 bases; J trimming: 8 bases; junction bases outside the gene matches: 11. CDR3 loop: CASNSGGQGNGYTF. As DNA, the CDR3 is TGCGCCAGCAACTCTGGGGGACAGGGTAACGGCTACACCTTC. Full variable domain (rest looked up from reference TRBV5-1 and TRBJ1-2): KAGVTQTPRYLIKTRGQQVTLSCSPISGHRSVSWYQQTPGQGLQFLFEYFSETQRNKGNFPGRFSGRQFSNSRSEMNVSTLELGDSALYLCASNSGGQGNGYTFGSGTRLTVV.

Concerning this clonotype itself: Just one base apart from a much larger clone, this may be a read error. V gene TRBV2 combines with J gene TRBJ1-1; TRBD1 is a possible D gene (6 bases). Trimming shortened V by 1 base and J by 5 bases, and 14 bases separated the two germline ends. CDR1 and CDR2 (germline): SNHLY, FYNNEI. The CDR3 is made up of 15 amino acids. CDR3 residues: CASSEEGGAWTEAFF. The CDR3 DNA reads TGTGCCAGCAGTGAAGAGGGGGGAGCATGGACTGAAGCTTTCTTT.

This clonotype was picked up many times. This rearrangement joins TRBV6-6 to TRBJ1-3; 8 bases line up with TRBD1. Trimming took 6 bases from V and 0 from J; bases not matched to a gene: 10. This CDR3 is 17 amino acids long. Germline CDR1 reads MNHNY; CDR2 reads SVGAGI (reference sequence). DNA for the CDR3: TGTGCCAGCAGCCTCACTGGGACAGGCCGCTCTGGAAACACCATATATTTT. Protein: CASSLTGTGRSGNTIYF.

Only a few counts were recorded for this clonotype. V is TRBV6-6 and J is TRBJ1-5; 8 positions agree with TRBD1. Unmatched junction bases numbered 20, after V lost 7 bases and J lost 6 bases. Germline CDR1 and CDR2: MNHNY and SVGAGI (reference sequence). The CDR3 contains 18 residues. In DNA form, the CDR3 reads TGTGCCAGCAAAGGAAGCTCATGGACAGGGCCGAGGAGTCAGCCCCAGCATTTT. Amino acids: CASKGSSWTGPRSQPQHF.